This T cell receptor beta chain derives from a study of OX40 agonist ivuxolimab in advanced cancers. Study-wide context: Patients enrolled in dose escalation were diagnosed with hepatocellular carcinoma, melanoma, renal cell or head and neck cancer. Three patients, one with hepatocellular carcinoma and two with cutaneous melanoma, achieved partial responses. Study findings and constraints: At 0.1 to 3.0 mg/kg and by week 6, CD4+ and CD8+ T cells in the blood had expanded clonally.

TCRdb's table, derived via immunoSEQ multiplex PCR, lists solely in-frame clones and lacks some. The sample consists of 12,000 or so clones, 81% of them appearing once. In the case of this clone: Its antigen is not identified.

Autoimmune disease history or systemic immunosuppression disqualified patients. Germline CDR1 and CDR2: MNHNS and SASEGT. The V and J ends lost 4 bases and 0 bases, in that order; junction bases with no gene match: 7. CDR3 size: 18 residues. This chain uses TRBV6-1 with TRBJ2-2; TRBD1 matches 11 bases. The specimen was CD4+ or CD8+ T cells sorted from blood, collected in a trial of the OX40 agonist ivuxolimab. The origin of this receptor is an adult with an advanced solid tumor such as melanoma, head and neck, liver or kidney cancer. CDR3 amino acids: CASSAGTGGLANTGELFF. The DNA for the CDR3 is TGTGCCAGCAGTGCCGGGACAGGGGGGCTAGCGAACACCGGGGAGCTGTTTTTT.